Each of the 31 T cell receptor beta chains below was sequenced from the same sample in a study of blood T cell repertoires in COVID-19. The method was immunoSEQ multiplex PCR; TCRdb's version includes in-frame clones alone and lacks a portion of them. The sample has some 150,000 clones; approximately 80% are singletons. What was sequenced was peripheral blood. These receptors were taken from a human donor with acute or convalescent COVID-19. The donor label of this sample is uncertain.

DNA for the CDR3: TGTGCCAGCAGCCCACGACAGGGGGGCAATGAGCAGTTCTTC. This gives the protein CASSPRQGGNEQFF. J is TRBJ2-1 and V is TRBV7-3, with 9 bases aligning to TRBD1. CDR1 and CDR2 (germline): SGHTA, FQGTGA. Losses at the gene ends were 5 bases for V and 6 bases for J; bases not matched to a gene: 5. This CDR3 is built from 14 residues.

This clone was recorded once. V and J are TRBV6-6 and TRBJ2-3; no clear D gene. Germline CDR1 MNHNY, CDR2 SVGAGI (reference sequence). The CDR3 is 12 residues long. V lost 6 bases, J lost 0 bases, and 4 bases lay in between. CDR3 sequence (DNA): TGTGCCAGCAGCCAGAGCACAGATACGCAGTATTTT. Protein sequence: CASSQSTDTQYF.

In this sample, this clone turned up many times. The chain links TRBV19 to TRBJ2-2; possible D gene TRBD2, 6 bases. With 2 bases removed from V and 6 bases from J, the gap between germline ends came to 10 bases. CDR1 and CDR2 from the germline V gene are LNHDA and SQIVND (reference sequence). This CDR3 is 14 amino acids long. The CDR3 sequence: CASSIYTGAGELFF. The CDR3 nucleotides read TGTGCCAGTAGTATATACACGGGGGCCGGGGAGCTGTTTTTT.

The chain links TRBV2 to TRBJ2-7; TRBD1 agrees at 8 bases. The CDR3 runs 13 residues. The germline gives CDR1 SNHLY, CDR2 FYNNEI. The V gene end was trimmed by 8 bases and the J gene end by 0 bases; junction bases not matched to a gene: 3. CDR3 nucleotides: TGTGCCAGCCAGGACAGGGACTCCTACGAGCAGTACGTC. Its translation is CASQDRDSYEQYV.

This chain links TRBV19 with TRBJ2-6; unclear D gene. The CDR3 contains 18 residues. Trimming took off 4 bases at V and 2 bases at J, with 18 bases between the two ends. Germline V gene sequence: CDR1 LNHDA, CDR2 SQIVND (reference sequence). CDR3 amino acids: CASSSNPSTHPGANVLTF. The CDR3 DNA follows: TGTGCCAGTAGTAGTAACCCATCCACTCATCCTGGGGCCAACGTCCTGACTTTC.

The gene calls are TRBV4-1 and TRBJ1-2; the D gene is possibly TRBD1 (5 bases). The CDR3 has 15 residues. Germline V lookup: CDR1 MGHRA, CDR2 YSYEKL. With 1 base removed from V and 4 bases from J, the gap between germline ends came to 13 bases. The CDR3 loop is CASSQGNRPFYGYTF. CDR3 sequence (DNA): TGCGCCAGCAGCCAAGGAAACAGGCCTTTCTATGGCTACACCTTC.

The chain is built from TRBV2 and TRBJ1-6; 9 bases align to TRBD1. The J segment lost 7 bases and the V segment lost 0 bases, leaving 1 base of the junction unmatched. The CDR3 loop spans 15 amino acids. Germline loops: CDR1 SNHLY, CDR2 FYNNEI. CDR3: CASSEAGQGNSPLHF. The CDR3 DNA is TGTGCCAGCAGTGAAGCGGGACAGGGAAATTCACCCCTCCACTTT.

This sequence joins TRBV3-1 (or the pseudogene TRBV3-2) and TRBJ1-2, with 7 bases identical to TRBD1. Germline-derived CDR1 and CDR2 are LGHDT and YNNKEL (reference sequence). The CDR3 is 15 amino acids. The junction had 8 bases not matched to a gene; V was cut back by 2 bases and J by 5 bases. The CDR3 loop reads CASSQIPGQPYGYTF. CDR3 DNA sequence: TGTGCCAGCAGCCAAATCCCGGGACAGCCTTATGGCTACACCTTC.

The V gene is TRBV27, the J gene TRBJ1-2, with a possible D match to TRBD1 (6 bases). Trimming removed 0 bases from V and 7 bases from J, with 15 bases in between. Germline loops: CDR1 MNHEY, CDR2 SMNVEV (reference sequence). This CDR3 is built from 15 residues. The CDR3 nucleotides read TGTGCCAGCAGTTTATCGATTGGGGGCCTTCGTGGCTACACCTTC. Its translation: CASSLSIGGLRGYTF.

J is TRBJ2-1 and V is TRBV20-1; 8 positions match TRBD2. The CDR3 contains 11 residues. Germline V gives CDR1 DFQATT, CDR2 SNEGSKA (reference sequence). V trimming: 6 bases; J trimming: 5 bases; junction bases outside the gene matches: 0. This CDR3 reads CSALADNEQFF. The CDR3 nucleotides are TGCAGTGCACTAGCGGACAATGAGCAGTTCTTC.

This rearrangement joins TRBV12-3 or TRBV12-4 to TRBJ2-7, with D hard to call. Trimming removed 7 bases from V and 2 bases from J, with 12 bases in between. The CDR3 runs 13 residues. The CDR3 protein is CASIEPGTYEQYF. The CDR3 DNA is TGTGCCAGCATTGAGCCAGGCACCTACGAGCAGTACTTC.

The rearrangement uses TRBV7-3 and TRBJ1-2; no firm D call. Trimming left V 5 bases short and J 2 bases short, with 9 bases between. Germline CDR1 is SGHTA and CDR2 is FQGTGA. This CDR3 region has 13 residues. Here the CDR3 reads CASSRQPNYGYTF. CDR3 in DNA: TGTGCCAGCAGCCGACAACCCAACTATGGCTACACCTTC.

The chain combines TRBV24-1 with TRBJ1-1, with D perhaps matching TRBD1 (5 bases). There are 14 residues in the CDR3. Germline V gene lookup returns CDR1 KGHDR and CDR2 SFDVKD. V gave up 7 bases and J gave up 1 base, with 12 bases separating them. In DNA form, the CDR3 reads TGTGCCACCAGCACGACAGACAGGAACACTGAAGCTTTCTTT. It is translated as CATSTTDRNTEAFF.

J is TRBJ2-5 and V is TRBV5-1; perhaps TRBD1 as D (5 bases). Looked up from germline, CDR1 is SGHRS and CDR2 is YFSETQ. The ends were cut back, 0 bases at V and 4 bases at J, with 7 bases in the middle. This CDR3 has 13 residues. The CDR3 protein is CASSLAGPETQYF. The CDR3 bases are TGCGCCAGCAGCTTGGCAGGGCCAGAGACCCAGTACTTC.

The chain employs TRBV7-3 and TRBJ1-6, with D possibly matching TRBD1 (5 bases). CDR1 is SGHTA, CDR2 FQGTGA, per germline. The CDR3 has 13 residues. V shed 6 bases and J shed 7 bases, with 10 bases lying between them. CDR3 DNA: TGTGCCAGCAGGGCAGGGCCCAATTCACCCCTCCACTTT. Translated: CASRAGPNSPLHF.

The chain combines TRBV9 with TRBJ2-5; D perhaps matches TRBD1 (6 bases). Germline CDR1 is SGDLS and CDR2 is YYNGEE. Trimming took 4 bases from V and 0 from J, leaving 19 bases between them. This CDR3 has 17 residues. The CDR3 DNA is TGTGCCAGCAGCCTCGCCTGGGACACCGGTAACCAAGAGACCCAGTACTTC. It specifies CASSLAWDTGNQETQYF.

This clone was detected once. V gene TRBV11-3 combines with J gene TRBJ1-3; D possibly corresponds to TRBD1 (5 bases). CDR1 and CDR2 (germline): SGHNT, YENEEA. With 4 bases removed from V and 2 bases from J, the gap between germline ends came to 9 bases. CDR3 length: 14 amino acids. CDR3 DNA sequence: TGTGCCAGCAGCTCCACAGGAACTGGAAACACCATATATTTT. Translated: CASSSTGTGNTIYF. Looking up the rest from reference TRBV11-3 and TRBJ1-3 gives the full variable domain: EAGVVQSPRYKIIEKKQPVAFWCNPISGHNTLYWYLQNLGQGPELLIRYENEEAVDDSQLPKDRFSAERLKGVDSTLKIQPAELGDSAVYLCASSSTGTGNTIYFGEGSWLTVV.

The CDR3 loop reads CASSQDRQGLPYNEQFF. As DNA, the CDR3 is TGCGCCAGCAGCCAAGACCGACAGGGCCTTCCCTACAATGAGCAGTTCTTC. V gene TRBV4-1 combines with J gene TRBJ2-1; 7 bases fit TRBD1. Germline loops: CDR1 MGHRA, CDR2 YSYEKL. The CDR3 is made up of 17 amino acids. The V gene end was trimmed by 0 bases and the J gene end by 2 bases; junction bases not matched to a gene: 7.

The chain links TRBV5-1 to TRBJ2-1; no clear D. This CDR3 contains 15 residues. The V end was cut by 3 bases, the J end by 4 bases, with 14 bases between. Germline V lookup: CDR1 SGHRS, CDR2 YFSETQ. In DNA form, the CDR3 reads TGCGCCAGCAGCTCTACGCTCGACTGGTACAATGAGCAGTTCTTC. This codes for CASSSTLDWYNEQFF.

The chain joins TRBV6-5 to TRBJ1-6, with D possibly matching TRBD1 (5 bases). V was cut by 5 bases and J by 7 bases, with 15 bases left in between. CDR3 size: 15 residues. CDR1 is MNHEY, CDR2 SVGAGI, per germline. The CDR3 loop is CASSRRGEGNSPLHF. CDR3 bases: TGTGCCAGCAGTCGGAGGGGTGAAGGGAATTCACCCCTCCACTTT.

The rearrangement uses TRBV5-1 and TRBJ2-7; tentative D call: TRBD2 (6 bases). Germline V gene data show CDR1 as SGHRS and CDR2 as YFSETQ. The CDR3 length is 14 residues. Trimming pared 4 bases from V and 3 bases from J, leaving 14 bases between. CDR3 amino acids: CASSPAVRGYEQYV. Here the CDR3 DNA reads TGCGCCAGCAGCCCAGCGGTGCGGGGCTACGAGCAGTACGTC.

The chain is built from TRBV19 and TRBJ2-3; D is ambiguous. The germline CDR1 and CDR2 sequences are LNHDA and SQIVND (reference sequence). The length of the CDR3 is 16 residues. The germline V and J ends were trimmed by 3 bases and 1 base, with 14 bases remaining between them. In DNA form, the CDR3 reads TGTGCCAGTAGTATCGGATCGTTTGAGGGCACAGATACGCAGTATTTT. It encodes CASSIGSFEGTDTQYF. Drawing the rest from reference TRBV19 and TRBJ2-3, the complete variable domain is DGGITQSPKYLFRKEGQNVTLSCEQNLNHDAMYWYRQDPGQGLRLIYYSQIVNDFQKGDIAEGYSVSREKKESFPLTVTSAQKNPTAFYLCASSIGSFEGTDTQYFGPGTRLTVL.

The chain recombines TRBV13 with TRBJ1-1; D gene uncertain. The CDR3 is made up of 15 amino acids. Trimming removed 5 bases at V and 4 bases at J, with 17 bases between. Germline CDR1 reads PRHDT; CDR2 reads FYEKMQ (reference sequence). The CDR3 here is CASSPSGAGGTEAFF. CDR3 DNA sequence: TGTGCCAGCAGCCCATCTGGAGCGGGCGGCACTGAAGCTTTCTTT.

V and J are TRBV5-1 and TRBJ2-6, with D possibly TRBD2 on 5 matching bases. V shed 0 bases and J shed 2 bases, with 9 bases lying between them. CDR3 length equals 16 residues. From germline, CDR1 is SGHRS and CDR2 YFSETQ. This chain's CDR3 is CASSLAGVPGANVLTF. CDR3 bases: TGCGCCAGCAGCTTGGCCGGGGTCCCTGGGGCCAACGTCCTGACTTTC.

The rearrangement uses TRBV10-2 and TRBJ2-2; 9 bases are shared with TRBD1. V trimming: 3 bases; J trimming: 7 bases; junction bases outside the gene matches: 9. The germline CDR1 and CDR2 sequences are WSHSY and SAAADI. The CDR3 has 16 amino acids. The CDR3 nucleotides read TGCGCCAGCAGTGAAGTTGACAGGGGGACGGGCGGGGAGCTGTTTTTT. Amino acid sequence: CASSEVDRGTGGELFF.

The chain couples TRBV7-3 to TRBJ1-1, with D perhaps matching TRBD1 (5 bases). V was trimmed by 2 bases and J by 3 bases, leaving 7 bases between them. Germline loops: CDR1 SGHTA, CDR2 FQGTGA. This CDR3 is 13 amino acids long. In DNA form, the CDR3 reads TGTGCCAGCAGCTTAGTAGGGGACACTGAAGCTTTCTTT. It is translated as CASSLVGDTEAFF.

The chain combines TRBV2 with TRBJ1-1; D is uncertain. From germline, CDR1 is SNHLY and CDR2 FYNNEI. The V gene lost 4 bases and the J gene lost 0 bases, with 6 bases spanning the gap. The CDR3 contains 13 residues. CDR3 coding DNA: TGTGCCAGCAGTGCCCAGATGAACACTGAAGCTTTCTTT. Its translation: CASSAQMNTEAFF.

The chain joins TRBV9 to TRBJ2-7, with TRBD1 as a possible D gene (6 bases). The CDR3 has 16 residues. Germline V CDR1 and CDR2: SGDLS, YYNGEE. Between the trimmed V and J ends, which lost 3 bases and 0 bases, there was a span of 16 bases. The CDR3 here is CASSDDRTANSYEQYF. CDR3 DNA sequence: TGTGCCAGCAGCGATGACAGGACGGCCAACTCCTACGAGCAGTACTTC. Drawing the rest from reference TRBV9 and TRBJ2-7, the complete variable domain is DSGVTQTPKHLITATGQRVTLRCSPRSGDLSVYWYQQSLDQGLQFLIQYYNGEERAKGNILERFSAQQFPDLHSELNLSSLELGDSALYFCASSDDRTANSYEQYFGPGTRLTVT.

This clone was counted at least ten times. The same CDR3 is also encoded by other DNA sequences in this sample. The gene calls are TRBV3-1 (or the pseudogene TRBV3-2) and TRBJ2-2; D ambiguous. The CDR3 has 13 residues. Germline values: CDR1 LGHDT, CDR2 YNNKEL (reference sequence). The V end lost 1 base, the J end lost 4 bases, and 4 bases lay between the germline ends. The DNA of the CDR3 is TGTGCCAGCAGCCAAGGCGGCACCGGGGAGCTGTTTTTT. Its translation is CASSQGGTGELFF.

This chain joins TRBV24-1 and TRBJ2-1; 13 nucleotides line up with TRBD2. V lost 4 bases and J lost 5; bases outside the gene matches: 7. This CDR3 region has 17 residues. Germline CDR1 is KGHDR and CDR2 is SFDVKD. CDR3 protein: CATSDTRTSGGDNEQFF. In DNA form, the CDR3 reads TGTGCCACCAGTGACACCCGGACTAGCGGGGGAGACAATGAGCAGTTCTTC.

J is TRBJ2-3 and V is TRBV4-2; a possible D gene is TRBD2 (5 bases). Looked up from germline, CDR1 is LGHNA and CDR2 is YNFKEQ. CDR3 length equals 15 residues. V shed 0 bases and J shed 5 bases, with 12 bases lying between them. The CDR3 sequence: CASSQEGASLDTQYF. Written as DNA, the CDR3 is TGTGCCAGCAGCCAAGAGGGTGCTAGCCTAGATACGCAGTATTTT.